The clone carrying this T cell receptor beta chain was detected only a few times. Its antigen is unknown. The record originates from a study of T cell responses to AZD1222 COVID-19 vaccine. Study-level results: In all cases, repertoires were sampled only after the peak T cell response.

Data came from immunoSEQ multiplex PCR; TCRdb stores just in-frame clones and leaves some out. There are roughly 180,000 clones in the sample; 92% occur only once, and approximately 1.9% lies in the top ten. The sequences come from peripheral blood, collected 28 days after the second AZD1222 dose. The TCR was taken from an adult who received the AZD1222 COVID-19 vaccine.

The CDR3 DNA is TGCGCCAGCAGCTTGGCCGGGTGGGGGAGGACAGATACGCAGTATTTT. Its translation is CASSLAGWGRTDTQYF. The chain carries TRBV5-1 and TRBJ2-3; D might be TRBD2 (6 bases). Germline CDR1 is SGHRS and CDR2 is YFSETQ. The ends were cut back, 0 bases at V and 3 bases at J, with 14 bases in the middle. The length of the CDR3 is 16 residues. Combining the CDR3 with reference TRBV5-1 and TRBJ2-3 gives the whole variable domain KAGVTQTPRYLIKTRGQQVTLSCSPISGHRSVSWYQQTPGQGLQFLFEYFSETQRNKGNFPGRFSGRQFSNSRSEMNVSTLELGDSALYLCASSLAGWGRTDTQYFGPGTRLTVL.